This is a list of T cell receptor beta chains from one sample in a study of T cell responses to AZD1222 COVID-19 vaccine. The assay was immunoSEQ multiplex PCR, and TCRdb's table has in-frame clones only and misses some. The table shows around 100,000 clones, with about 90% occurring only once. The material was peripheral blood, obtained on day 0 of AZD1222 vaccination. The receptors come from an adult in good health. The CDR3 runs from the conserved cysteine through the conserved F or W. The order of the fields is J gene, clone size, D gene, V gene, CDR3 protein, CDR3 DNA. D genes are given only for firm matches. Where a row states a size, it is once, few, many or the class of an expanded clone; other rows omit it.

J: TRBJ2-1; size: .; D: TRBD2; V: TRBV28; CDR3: CASSRAGTSGRDEQFF; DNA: TGTGCCAGCAGTAGGGCCGGGACTAGCGGGAGGGATGAGCAGTTCTTC
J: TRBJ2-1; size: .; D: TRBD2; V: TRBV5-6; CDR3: CASRIAGEQFF; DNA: TGTGCCAGCAGGATAGCGGGAGAGCAGTTCTTC
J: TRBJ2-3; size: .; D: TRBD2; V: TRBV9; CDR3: CASSEPSGSGDTQYF; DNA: TGTGCCAGCAGCGAGCCCAGCGGGAGTGGAGATACGCAGTATTTT
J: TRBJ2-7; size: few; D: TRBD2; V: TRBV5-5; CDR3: CASSLLPSGDYEQYF; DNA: TGTGCCAGCAGCTTGCTGCCTAGCGGGGACTACGAGCAGTACTTC
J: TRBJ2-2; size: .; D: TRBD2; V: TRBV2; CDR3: CASSREGQNTGELFF; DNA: TGTGCCAGCAGTAGGGAGGGCCAGAACACCGGGGAGCTGTTTTTT
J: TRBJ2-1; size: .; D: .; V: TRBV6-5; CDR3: CASSYRQTRNNEQFF; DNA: TGTGCCAGCAGTTACCGACAGACTAGGAACAATGAGCAGTTCTTC
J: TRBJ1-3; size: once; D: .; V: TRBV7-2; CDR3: CASSLAGADSGNTIYF; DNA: TGTGCCAGCAGCTTAGCCGGGGCGGATTCTGGAAACACCATATATTTT
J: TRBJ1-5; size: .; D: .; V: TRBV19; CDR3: CASSMGPRQPQHF; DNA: TGTGCCAGTAGTATGGGGCCGCGTCAGCCCCAGCATTTT
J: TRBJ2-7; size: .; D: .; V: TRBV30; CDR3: CAWSALGTGAREQYF; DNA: TGTGCCTGGAGTGCCCTGGGTACGGGGGCGAGGGAGCAGTACTTC
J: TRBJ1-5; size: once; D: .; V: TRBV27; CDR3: CASSFGGNSNQPQHF; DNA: TGTGCCAGCAGTTTTGGGGGGAATAGCAATCAGCCCCAGCATTTT
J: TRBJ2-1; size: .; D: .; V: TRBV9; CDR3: CASGPEQFF; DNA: TGTGCCAGCGGCCCAGAGCAGTTCTTC
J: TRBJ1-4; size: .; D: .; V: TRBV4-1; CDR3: CASSAQGRSNEKLFF; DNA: TGCGCCAGCAGCGCACAAGGGCGGAGTAATGAAAAACTGTTTTTT
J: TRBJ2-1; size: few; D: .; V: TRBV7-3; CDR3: CASSLYTFQSSADEQFF; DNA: TGTGCCAGCAGCTTATATACCTTCCAATCTTCCGCCGATGAGCAGTTCTTC
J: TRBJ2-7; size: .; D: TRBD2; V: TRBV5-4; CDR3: CASSNRLASYEQYF; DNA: TGTGCCAGCAGCAACCGACTAGCTTCCTACGAGCAGTACTTC
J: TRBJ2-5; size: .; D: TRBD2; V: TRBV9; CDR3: CASSLGLREASGTQETQYF; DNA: TGTGCCAGCAGCTTAGGGCTCCGGGAGGCTAGCGGCACGCAAGAGACCCAGTACTTC
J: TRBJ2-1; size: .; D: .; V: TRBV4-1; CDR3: CASSQDLRSIKEFF; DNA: TGCGCCAGCAGCCAAGATCTGAGGTCCATCAAGGAGTTCTTC
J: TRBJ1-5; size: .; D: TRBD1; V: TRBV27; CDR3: CASSPGQGYGQPQHF; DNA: TGTGCCAGCAGTCCTGGACAGGGTTACGGTCAGCCCCAGCATTTT
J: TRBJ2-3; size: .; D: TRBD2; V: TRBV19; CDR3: CASSRGVAGGRYTDTQYF; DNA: TGTGCCAGTAGCAGGGGGGTAGCGGGAGGACGGTACACAGATACGCAGTATTTT
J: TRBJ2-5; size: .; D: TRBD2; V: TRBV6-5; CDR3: CASSYLAGGIETQYF; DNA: TGTGCCAGCAGTTACTTAGCGGGAGGCATAGAGACCCAGTACTTC
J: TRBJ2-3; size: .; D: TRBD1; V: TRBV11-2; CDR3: CASSLGTGATDTQYF; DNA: TGTGCCAGCAGCCTCGGGACAGGGGCCACAGATACGCAGTATTTT
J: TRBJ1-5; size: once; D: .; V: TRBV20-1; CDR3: CSASTAPLGNQPQHF; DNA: TGCAGTGCTAGTACAGCCCCTCTGGGAAATCAGCCCCAGCATTTT
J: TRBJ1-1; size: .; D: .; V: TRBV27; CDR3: CASSLKGQSIEAFF; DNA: TGTGCCAGCAGTTTAAAGGGACAATCGATAGAAGCTTTCTTT
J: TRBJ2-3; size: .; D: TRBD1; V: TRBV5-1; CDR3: CASSLRAVAGTGGYTGTDTQYF; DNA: TGCGCCAGCAGCTTAAGAGCAGTAGCGGGGACAGGGGGTTATACGGGCACAGATACGCAGTATTTT
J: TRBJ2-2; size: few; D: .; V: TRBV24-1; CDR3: CATSDLGRETGELFF; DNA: TGTGCCACCAGTGATTTGGGCAGGGAAACCGGGGAGCTGTTTTTT
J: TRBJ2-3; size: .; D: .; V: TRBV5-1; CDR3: CASSSADGTDTQYF; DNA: TGCGCCAGCAGCTCCGCAGACGGCACAGATACGCAGTATTTT